The rows below give T cell receptor beta chains drawn from one sample of a study of identical twins. TCRdb reprocessed the 5' RACE reads with MiXCR, giving one entry per CDR3 protein. The profile covers 240,000 or so distinct CDR3 sequences, with 5.5% to 7% appearing a single time and roughly 3.4% taken by the ten largest. These data also formed part of another study, on yellow fever vaccine responses in identical twins.

The specimen was memory (CD45RO+) T cells sorted from blood. The receptors shown here come from a woman aged 18-30 years in good health. CDR3s include the opening cysteine and the closing phenylalanine or tryptophan. D genes are given only for firm matches. Not all rows give a size; the values are once, few, many and, for expanded clones, a class.

V: TRBV24-1; D: -; size: many; J: TRBJ2-1; DNA: TGTGCCACCAGTGATTTTGTCTCCAATGAGCAGTTCTTC; CDR3: CATSDFVSNEQFF
V: TRBV5-1; D: -; size: many; J: TRBJ1-1; DNA: TGCGCCAGCAGCTTGGTTTCCGGGAACACTGAAGCTTTCTTT; CDR3: CASSLVSGNTEAFF
V: TRBV11-2; D: -; size: few; J: TRBJ1-1; DNA: TGTGCCAGCAGCCAGCCCGGGGTGAACACTGAAGCTTTCTTT; CDR3: CASSQPGVNTEAFF
V: TRBV4-2; D: TRBD2; size: few; J: TRBJ2-1; DNA: TGTGCCAGCAGCCAAGATGGGACTAGCGGGAGGACGGCCTACAATGAGCAGTTCTTC; CDR3: CASSQDGTSGRTAYNEQFF
V: TRBV10-3; D: -; size: many; J: TRBJ1-5; DNA: TGTGCCATCAGTGACACCGCTAGCAATCAGCCCCAGCATTTT; CDR3: CAISDTASNQPQHF
V: TRBV5-5; D: -; size: few; J: TRBJ2-2; DNA: TGTGCCAGCAGCCGTGGGGGAGGGACAGAAAACACCGGGGAGCTGTTTTTT; CDR3: CASSRGGGTENTGELFF
V: TRBV7-2; D: -; size: few; J: TRBJ2-6; DNA: TGTGCCAGCAGCTTAGACAGCTCTGGGGCCAACGTCCTGACTTTC; CDR3: CASSLDSSGANVLTF
V: TRBV12-3/TRBV12-4; D: -; size: many; J: TRBJ2-3; DNA: TGTGCCAGCAGTCGCCCCGCGGGCGTTTCAGATACGCAGTATTTT; CDR3: CASSRPAGVSDTQYF
V: TRBV7-2; D: TRBD2; size: -; J: TRBJ2-3; DNA: TGTGCCAGCAGCCGAGGACTAGCGGGGCCCCGGGATACGCAGTATTTT; CDR3: CASSRGLAGPRDTQYF
V: TRBV28; D: -; size: -; J: TRBJ2-5; DNA: TGTGCCAGCAGTGCAGGGGGGCGAGAGACCCAGTACTTC; CDR3: CASSAGGRETQYF